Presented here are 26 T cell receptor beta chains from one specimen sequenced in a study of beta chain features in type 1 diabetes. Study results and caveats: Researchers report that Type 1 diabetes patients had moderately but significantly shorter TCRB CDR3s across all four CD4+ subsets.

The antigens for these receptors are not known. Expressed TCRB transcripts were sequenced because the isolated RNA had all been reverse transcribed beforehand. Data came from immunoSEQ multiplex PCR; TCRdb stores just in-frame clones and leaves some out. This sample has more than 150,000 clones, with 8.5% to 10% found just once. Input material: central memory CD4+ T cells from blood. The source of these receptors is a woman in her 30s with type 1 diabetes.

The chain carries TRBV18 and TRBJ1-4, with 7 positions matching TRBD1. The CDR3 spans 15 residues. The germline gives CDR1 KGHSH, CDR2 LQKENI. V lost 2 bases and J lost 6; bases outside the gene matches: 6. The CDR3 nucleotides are TGTGCCAGCTCACCAACGAGCAGGGGGGATGAAAAACTGTTTTTT. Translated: CASSPTSRGDEKLFF.

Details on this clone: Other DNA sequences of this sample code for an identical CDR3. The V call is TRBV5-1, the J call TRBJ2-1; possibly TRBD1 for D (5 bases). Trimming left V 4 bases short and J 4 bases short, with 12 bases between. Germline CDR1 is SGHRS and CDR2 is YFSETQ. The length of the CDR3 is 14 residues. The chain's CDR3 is CASSPGDSYNEQFF. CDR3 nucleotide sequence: TGCGCCAGCAGCCCTGGAGACAGTTACAATGAGCAGTTCTTC.

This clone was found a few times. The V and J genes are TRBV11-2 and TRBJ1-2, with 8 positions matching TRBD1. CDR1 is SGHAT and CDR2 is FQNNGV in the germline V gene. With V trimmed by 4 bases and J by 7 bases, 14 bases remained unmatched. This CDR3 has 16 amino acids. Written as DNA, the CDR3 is TGTGCCAGCAGCTGGATAAGACAGGGGAAGGTGGCTGGCTACACCTTC. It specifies CASSWIRQGKVAGYTF.

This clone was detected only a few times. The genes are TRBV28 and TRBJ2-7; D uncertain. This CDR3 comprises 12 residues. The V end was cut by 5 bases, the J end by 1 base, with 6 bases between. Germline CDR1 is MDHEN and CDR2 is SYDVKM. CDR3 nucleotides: TGTGCCAGCAGTACGGTTTCCTACGAGCAGTACTTC. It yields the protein CASSTVSYEQYF.

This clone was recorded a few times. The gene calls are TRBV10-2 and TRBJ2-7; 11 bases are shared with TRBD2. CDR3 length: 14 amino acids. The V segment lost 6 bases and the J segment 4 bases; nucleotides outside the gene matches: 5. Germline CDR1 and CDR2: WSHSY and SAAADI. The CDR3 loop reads CASSGTSGLYEQYF. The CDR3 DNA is TGCGCCAGCAGCGGGACTAGCGGCCTGTACGAGCAGTACTTC.

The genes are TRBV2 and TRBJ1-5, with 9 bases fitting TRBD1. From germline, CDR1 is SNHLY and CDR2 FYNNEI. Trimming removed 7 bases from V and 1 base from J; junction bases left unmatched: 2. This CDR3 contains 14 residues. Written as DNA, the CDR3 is TGTGCCAGCACAGGGACAGGGAGCAATCAGCCCCAGCATTTT. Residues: CASTGTGSNQPQHF.

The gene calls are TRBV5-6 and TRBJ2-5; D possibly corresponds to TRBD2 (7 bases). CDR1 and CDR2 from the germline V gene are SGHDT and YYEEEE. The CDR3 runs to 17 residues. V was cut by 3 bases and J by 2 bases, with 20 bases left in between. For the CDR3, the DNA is TGTGCCAGCAGCTGGGGGGGGGTAGGACAGTTTCAAGAGACCCAGTACTTC. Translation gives CASSWGGVGQFQETQYF. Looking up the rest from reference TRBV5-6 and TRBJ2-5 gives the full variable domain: DAGVTQSPTHLIKTRGQQVTLRCSPKSGHDTVSWYQQALGQGPQFIFQYYEEEERQRGNFPDRFSGHQFPNYSSELNVNALLLGDSALYLCASSWGGVGQFQETQYFGPGTRLLVL.

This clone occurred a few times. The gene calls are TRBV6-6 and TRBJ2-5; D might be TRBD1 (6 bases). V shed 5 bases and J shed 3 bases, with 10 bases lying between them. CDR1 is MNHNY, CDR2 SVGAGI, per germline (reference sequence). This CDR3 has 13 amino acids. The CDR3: CASSLRQEETQYF. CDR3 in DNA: TGTGCCAGCAGTCTGAGACAGGAAGAGACCCAGTACTTC.

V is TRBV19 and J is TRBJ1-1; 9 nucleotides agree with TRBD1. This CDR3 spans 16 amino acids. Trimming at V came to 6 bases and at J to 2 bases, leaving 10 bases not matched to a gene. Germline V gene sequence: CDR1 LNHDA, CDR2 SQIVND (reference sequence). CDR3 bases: TGTGCCAGTAGACCGCAGCTGGGACAGGGTAACACTGAAGCTTTCTTT. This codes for CASRPQLGQGNTEAFF.

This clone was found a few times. The chain's CDR3 is CAIRARSEAYEQYF. The CDR3 DNA reads as TGTGCCATCCGAGCGCGGAGTGAAGCGTACGAGCAGTACTTC. This chain connects TRBV10-3 to TRBJ2-7; D not certain. Trimming cost V 8 bases and J 4 bases, with 18 bases left between them. This CDR3 comprises 14 residues. Germline CDR1 and CDR2: ENHRY and SYGVKD.

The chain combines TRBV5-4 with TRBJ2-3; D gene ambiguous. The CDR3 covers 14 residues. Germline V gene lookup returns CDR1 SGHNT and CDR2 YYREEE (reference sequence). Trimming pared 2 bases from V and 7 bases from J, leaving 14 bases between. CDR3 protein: CASSFRSRTHTQYF. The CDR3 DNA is TGTGCCAGCAGCTTTCGTTCTAGAACGCATACGCAGTATTTT.

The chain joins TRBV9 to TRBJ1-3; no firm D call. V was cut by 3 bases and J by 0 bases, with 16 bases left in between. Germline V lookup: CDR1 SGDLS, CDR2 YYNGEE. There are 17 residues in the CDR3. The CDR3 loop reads CASSARPADISGNTIYF. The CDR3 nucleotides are TGTGCCAGCAGCGCCCGGCCCGCGGATATCTCTGGAAACACCATATATTTT.

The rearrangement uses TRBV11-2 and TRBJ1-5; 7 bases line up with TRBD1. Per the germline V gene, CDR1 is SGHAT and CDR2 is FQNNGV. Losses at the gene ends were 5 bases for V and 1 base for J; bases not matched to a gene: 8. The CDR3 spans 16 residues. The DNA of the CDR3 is TGTGCCAGCAGCCCCTATGCAGGGGGAAGCAATCAGCCCCAGCATTTT. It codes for CASSPYAGGSNQPQHF.

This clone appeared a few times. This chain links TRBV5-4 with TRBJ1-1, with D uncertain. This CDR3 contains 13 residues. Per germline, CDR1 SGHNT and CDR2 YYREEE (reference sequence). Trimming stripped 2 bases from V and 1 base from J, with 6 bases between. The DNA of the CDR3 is TGTGCCAGCAGCTTATTACAGAACACTGAAGCTTTCTTT. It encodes CASSLLQNTEAFF.

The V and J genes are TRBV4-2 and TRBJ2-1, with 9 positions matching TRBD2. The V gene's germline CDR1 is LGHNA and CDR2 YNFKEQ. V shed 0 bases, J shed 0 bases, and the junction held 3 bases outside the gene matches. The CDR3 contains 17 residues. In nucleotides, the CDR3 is TGTGCCAGCAGCCAAGATCCTAGCGGGGACTCCTACAATGAGCAGTTCTTC. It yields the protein CASSQDPSGDSYNEQFF.

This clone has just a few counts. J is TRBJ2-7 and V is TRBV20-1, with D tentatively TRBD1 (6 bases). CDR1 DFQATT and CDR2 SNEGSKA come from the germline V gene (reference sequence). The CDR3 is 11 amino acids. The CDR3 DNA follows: TGCAGCCTAATCGTGAGGGGGGAGCAGTACTTC. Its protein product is CSLIVRGEQYF.

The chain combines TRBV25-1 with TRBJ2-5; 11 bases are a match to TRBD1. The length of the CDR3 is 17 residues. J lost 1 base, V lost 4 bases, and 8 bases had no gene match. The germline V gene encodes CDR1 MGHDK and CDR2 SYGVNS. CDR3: CASSGLGQGVPQETQYF. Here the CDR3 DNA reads TGTGCCAGCAGTGGACTGGGACAGGGGGTGCCCCAAGAGACCCAGTACTTC.

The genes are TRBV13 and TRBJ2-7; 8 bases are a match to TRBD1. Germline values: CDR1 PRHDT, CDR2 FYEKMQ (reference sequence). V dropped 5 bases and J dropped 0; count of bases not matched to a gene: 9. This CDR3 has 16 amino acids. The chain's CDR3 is CASSPPRGLSSYEQYF. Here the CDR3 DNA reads TGTGCCAGCAGCCCCCCCAGGGGGCTGTCCTCCTACGAGCAGTACTTC.

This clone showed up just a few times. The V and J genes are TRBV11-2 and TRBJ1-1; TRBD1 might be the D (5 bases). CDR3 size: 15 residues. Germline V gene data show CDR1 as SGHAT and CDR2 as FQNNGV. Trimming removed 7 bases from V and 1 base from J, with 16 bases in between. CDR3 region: CASKPPDTGNTEAFF. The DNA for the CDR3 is TGTGCCAGCAAACCTCCGGACACGGGGAACACTGAAGCTTTCTTT.

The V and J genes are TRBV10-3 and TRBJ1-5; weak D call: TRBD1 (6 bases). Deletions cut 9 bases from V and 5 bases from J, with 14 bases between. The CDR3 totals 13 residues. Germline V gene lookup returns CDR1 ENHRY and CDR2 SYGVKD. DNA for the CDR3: TGTGCCATAAATAGACAGGTTGATCAGCCCCAGCATTTT. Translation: CAINRQVDQPQHF.

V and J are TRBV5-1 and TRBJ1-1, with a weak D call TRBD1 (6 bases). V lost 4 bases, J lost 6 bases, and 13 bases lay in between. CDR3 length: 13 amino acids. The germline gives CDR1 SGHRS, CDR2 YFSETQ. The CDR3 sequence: CASSLQGEAEAFF. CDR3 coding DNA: TGCGCCAGCAGCCTACAGGGAGAAGCTGAAGCTTTCTTT.

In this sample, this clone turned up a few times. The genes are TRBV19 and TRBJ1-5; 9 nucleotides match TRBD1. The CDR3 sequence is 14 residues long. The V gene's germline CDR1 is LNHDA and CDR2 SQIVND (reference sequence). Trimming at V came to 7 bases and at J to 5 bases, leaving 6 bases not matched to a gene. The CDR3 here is CASNPTGGDQPQHF. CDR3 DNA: TGTGCCAGTAACCCCACAGGGGGCGATCAGCCCCAGCATTTT.

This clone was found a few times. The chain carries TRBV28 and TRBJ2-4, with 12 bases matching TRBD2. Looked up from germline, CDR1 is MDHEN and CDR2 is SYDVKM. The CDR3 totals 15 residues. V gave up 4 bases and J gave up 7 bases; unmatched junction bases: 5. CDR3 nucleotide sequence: TGTGCCAGCAGTTCTCCGACTAGCGGGAGCAACATTCAGTACTTC. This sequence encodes CASSSPTSGSNIQYF.

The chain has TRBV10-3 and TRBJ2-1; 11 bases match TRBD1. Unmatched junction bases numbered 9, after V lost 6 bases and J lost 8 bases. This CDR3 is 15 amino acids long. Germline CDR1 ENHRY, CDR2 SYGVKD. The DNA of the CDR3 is TGTGCCATCAGGACCGGGACAGGGGGAGTCGATGAGCAGTTCTTC. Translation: CAIRTGTGGVDEQFF.

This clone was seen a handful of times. The CDR3 bases are TGTGCCTGGACCACAGGGTTGACTGAAGCTTTCTTT. Residues: CAWTTGLTEAFF. This sequence joins TRBV30 and TRBJ1-1, with a tentative D call TRBD1 (6 bases). V lost 4 bases, J lost 5 bases, and 11 bases lay in between. Germline CDR1 and CDR2: GTSNPN and SVGIG (reference sequence). The length of the CDR3 is 12 residues. Complete variable domain (other parts from reference TRBV30 and TRBJ1-1): SQTIHQWPATLVQPVGSPLSLECTVEGTSNPNLYWYRQAAGRGLQLLFYSVGIGQISSEVPQNLSASRPQDRQFILSSKKLLLSDSGFYLCAWTTGLTEAFFGQGTRLTVV.

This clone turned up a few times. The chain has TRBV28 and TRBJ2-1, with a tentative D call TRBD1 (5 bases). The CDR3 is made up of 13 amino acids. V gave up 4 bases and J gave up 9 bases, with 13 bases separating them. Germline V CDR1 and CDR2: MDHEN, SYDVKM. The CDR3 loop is CASSSNWGREQFF. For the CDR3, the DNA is TGTGCCAGCAGTTCAAACTGGGGCCGTGAGCAGTTCTTC.